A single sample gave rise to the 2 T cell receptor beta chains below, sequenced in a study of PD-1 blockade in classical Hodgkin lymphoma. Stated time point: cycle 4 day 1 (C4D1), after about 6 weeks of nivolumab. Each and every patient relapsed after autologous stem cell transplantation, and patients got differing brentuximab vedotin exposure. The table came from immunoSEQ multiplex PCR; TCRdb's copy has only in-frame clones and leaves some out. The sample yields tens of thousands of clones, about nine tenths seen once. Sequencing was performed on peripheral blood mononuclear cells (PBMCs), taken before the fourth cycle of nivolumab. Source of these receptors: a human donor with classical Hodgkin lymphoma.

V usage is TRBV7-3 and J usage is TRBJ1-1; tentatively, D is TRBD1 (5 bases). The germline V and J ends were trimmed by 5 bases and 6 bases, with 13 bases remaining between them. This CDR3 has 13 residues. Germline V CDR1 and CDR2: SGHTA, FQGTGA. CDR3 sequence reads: CASSPVEGSEAFF. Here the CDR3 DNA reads TGTGCCAGCAGCCCCGTGGAGGGGTCTGAAGCTTTCTTT. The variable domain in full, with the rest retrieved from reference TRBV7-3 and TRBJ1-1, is GAGVSQTPSNKVTEKGKYVELRCDPISGHTALYWYRQSLGQGPEFLIYFQGTGAADDSGLPNDRFFAVRPEGSVSTLKIQRTERGDSAVYLCASSPVEGSEAFFGQGTRLTVV.

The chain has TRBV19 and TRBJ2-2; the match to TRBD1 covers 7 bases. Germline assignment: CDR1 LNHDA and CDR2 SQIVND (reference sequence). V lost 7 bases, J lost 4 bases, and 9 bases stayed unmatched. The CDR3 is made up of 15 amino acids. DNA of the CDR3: TGTGCCAGTACCATATGGACAGGTAGCACCGGGGAGCTGTTTTTT. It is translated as CASTIWTGSTGELFF.